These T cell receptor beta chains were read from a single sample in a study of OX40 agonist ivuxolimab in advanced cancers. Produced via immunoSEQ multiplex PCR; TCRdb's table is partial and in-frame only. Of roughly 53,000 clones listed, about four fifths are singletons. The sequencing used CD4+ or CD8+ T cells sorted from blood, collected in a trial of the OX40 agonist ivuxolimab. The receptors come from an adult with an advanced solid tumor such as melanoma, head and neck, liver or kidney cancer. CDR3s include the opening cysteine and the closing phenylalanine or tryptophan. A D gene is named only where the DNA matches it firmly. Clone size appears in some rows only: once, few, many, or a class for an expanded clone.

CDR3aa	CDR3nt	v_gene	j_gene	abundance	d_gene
CSVDRVGAYGYTF	TGCAGCGTTGATAGGGTAGGAGCCTATGGCTACACCTTC	TRBV29-1	TRBJ1-2	NA	NA
CASSARDHYNEQFF	TGTGCCAGCAGCGCCCGGGACCATTACAATGAGCAGTTCTTC	TRBV5-4	TRBJ2-1	NA	NA
CATSKDSKNIQYF	TGTGCCACCAGCAAGGACAGTAAAAACATTCAGTACTTC	TRBV15	TRBJ2-4	NA	NA
CASSLVSQGGSPLHF	TGTGCCAGCAGCTTAGTGTCTCAGGGAGGTTCACCCCTCCACTTT	TRBV11-3	TRBJ1-6	NA	NA
CSVEARRGRLYGYTF	TGCAGCGTTGAAGCTCGTCGGGGGCGCTTATATGGCTACACCTTC	TRBV29-1	TRBJ1-2	NA	NA
CASSSSGSAETQYF	TGTGCCAGCAGTTCGAGCGGGAGTGCGGAGACCCAGTACTTC	TRBV6-5	TRBJ2-5	once	TRBD2
CASSPDTYTEAFF	TGTGCCAGCTCACCCGACACTTACACTGAAGCTTTCTTT	TRBV18	TRBJ1-1	NA	NA
CASSMAGNNYGYTF	TGTGCCAGTAGTATGGCAGGGAATAACTATGGCTACACCTTC	TRBV19	TRBJ1-2	NA	NA
CASNPGRGSNTEAFF	TGTGCCAGCAACCCTGGAAGGGGGTCGAACACTGAAGCTTTCTTT	TRBV2	TRBJ1-1	NA	NA
CASSSSQGGMRGYTF	TGTGCCAGCAGCTCTTCACAGGGGGGTATGCGTGGCTACACCTTC	TRBV7-8	TRBJ1-2	NA	TRBD1
CASSYSLTGGTGELFF	TGTGCCAGCAGTTACTCCCTTACAGGGGGCACCGGGGAGCTGTTTTTT	TRBV6-5	TRBJ2-2	NA	TRBD1
CASSSGVRLFYEQYF	TGTGCCAGCAGTTCAGGAGTTCGGCTGTTCTACGAGCAGTACTTC	TRBV27	TRBJ2-7	NA	NA
CAISDHAGDTQYF	TGTGCCATCAGTGATCATGCGGGGGATACGCAGTATTTT	TRBV10-3	TRBJ2-3	NA	NA
CASSQEGQGVDQPQHF	TGTGCCAGCAGCCAAGAAGGACAGGGGGTGGATCAGCCCCAGCATTTT	TRBV4-2	TRBJ1-5	NA	TRBD1
CASSKRTSHSYEQYF	TGTGCCAGCAGCAAGCGAACTTCCCATTCCTACGAGCAGTACTTC	TRBV5-4	TRBJ2-7	NA	NA
CASSLHPRANEQFF	TGTGCCAGCAGCCTCCACCCACGAGCGAATGAGCAGTTCTTC	TRBV7-8	TRBJ2-1	NA	NA
CAVGLSYGYTF	TGTGCGGTCGGATTAAGCTATGGCTACACCTTC	TRBV6-1	TRBJ1-2	once	NA